The 17 T cell receptor beta chains below all came from one sample that was sequenced in a study of T cells in Graves' hyperthyroidism and ophthalmopathy (dated by TCRdb to the late 2010s). Libraries were built with multiplex PCR. Sequenced using an Illumina HiSeq 2000. The TCR beta CDR3 regions were amplified from RNA transcripts. A first-round RT-PCR of the TCR CDR3 used the HTBI primer set with the Qiagen OneStep RT-PCR kit. TCRdb reprocessing: public reads trimmed at Q25 with fastp, clones called with MiXCR, in-frame beta chains kept. Identical CDR3 protein sequences are pooled into one entry, listed with their most common genes and DNA. For this sample there are a few hundred thousand distinct CDR3 sequences; about 12% appear just once. Of the sample, 9.2% is held by the ten largest clones. The sequenced sample consisted of blood. The receptors shown here come from a woman aged 18-30 years with Graves' hyperthyroidism.

This clonotype came up many times. The chain couples TRBV18 to TRBJ1-1; D gene ambiguous. The CDR3 is 14 amino acids. CDR1 is KGHSH and CDR2 is LQKENI in the germline V gene. V lost 2 bases, J lost 1 base, and 8 bases lay in between. CDR3 DNA sequence: TGTGCCAGCTCACCAGACCCCGGGAACACTGAAGCTTTCTTT. Translating gives CASSPDPGNTEAFF.

In its sample, this clonotype was seen many times. The genes are TRBV28 and TRBJ2-5; a possible D gene is TRBD2 (5 bases). V was shortened by 10 bases and J by 2 bases, with 14 bases between the two germline ends. This CDR3 contains 13 residues. Germline lookup yields CDR1 MDHEN and CDR2 SYDVKM. This CDR3 reads CAIRRGWQETQYF. The CDR3 coding sequence is TGTGCCATCCGACGGGGATGGCAAGAGACCCAGTACTTC.

This clonotype was counted ten times or more. This sequence joins TRBV28 and TRBJ1-2; 8 nucleotides align to TRBD1. Losses at the gene ends were 1 base for V and 8 bases for J; bases not matched to a gene: 18. Per germline, CDR1 MDHEN and CDR2 SYDVKM. This CDR3 is 18 amino acids long. DNA of the CDR3: TGTGCCAGCAGTTTATCGAAAACTGCACAGGGGGGGTTCGGAGGCTACACCTTC. It encodes CASSLSKTAQGGFGGYTF.

This clonotype was observed a handful of times. This chain connects TRBV7-2 to TRBJ1-6; D is undetermined. The CDR3 extends over 14 amino acids. Germline assignment: CDR1 SGHTA and CDR2 FQGNSA. Between the trimmed V and J ends, which lost 5 bases and 8 bases, there was a span of 13 bases. The chain's CDR3 is CASSPQIHHSPLHF. In DNA form, the CDR3 reads TGTGCCAGCAGCCCCCAGATCCACCATTCACCCCTCCACTTT.

This clonotype was detected many times. The chain is built from TRBV28 and TRBJ2-2; 8 nucleotides match TRBD1. The CDR3 has 17 residues. Germline-derived CDR1 and CDR2 are MDHEN and SYDVKM. V lost 7 bases, J lost 2 bases, and 12 bases stayed unmatched. The CDR3 sequence is CASNPTGDTPNTGELFF. DNA of the CDR3: TGTGCCAGCAACCCGACAGGGGACACACCTAACACCGGGGAGCTGTTTTTT. Using reference TRBV28 and TRBJ2-2 for the parts outside the CDR3, the full variable domain is DVKVTQSSRYLVKRTGEKVFLECVQDMDHENMFWYRQDPGLGLRLIYFSYDVKMKEKGDIPEGYSVSREKKERFSLILESASTNQTSMYLCASNPTGDTPNTGELFFGEGSRLTVL.

This clonotype has a count of ten or more. The gene calls are TRBV3-2 and TRBJ2-7; TRBD1 is the table's D call, not checked against the DNA. TRBV3-2 is annotated as a pseudogene. The CDR3 covers 16 residues. CDR3 region: CASSQDLQGSSLEQYF. The DNA of the CDR3 is TGTGCCAGCAGCCAAGACCTACAGGGGTCCTCCCTCGAGCAGTACTTC.

In this sample, this clonotype turned up many times. The J gene is TRBJ2-7, the V gene TRBV2, with 9 positions matching TRBD1. CDR1 is SNHLY and CDR2 is FYNNEI in the germline V gene. Trimming took 6 bases from V and 6 from J; bases not matched to a gene: 6. The CDR3 runs to 13 residues. DNA of the CDR3: TGTGCCAGCAGGGGACAGGGAGTCCCCGAGCAGTACTTC. Residues: CASRGQGVPEQYF.

In DNA, the CDR3 is TGTGCCACCGGGACTAGCGGGGGATTTGTAGATACGCAGTATTTT. Translating it yields CATGTSGGFVDTQYF. The rearrangement links TRBV24-1 to TRBJ2-3, with 14 bases fitting TRBD2. The CDR3 length is 15 residues. In germline, CDR1 is KGHDR, CDR2 SFDVKD. Germline trimming cut 9 bases from V and 5 bases from J; bases unmatched to any gene: 6.

This clonotype has a count of ten or more. This chain uses TRBV15 with TRBJ2-1, with 8 bases lining up with TRBD1. The V and J ends lost 5 bases and 8 bases, in that order; junction bases with no gene match: 8. The CDR3 loop spans 14 amino acids. CDR1 is LNHNV and CDR2 is YYDKDF in the germline V gene (reference sequence). CDR3 sequence reads: CATSLGQGGDEQFF. DNA for the CDR3: TGTGCCACCAGCTTAGGACAGGGTGGCGATGAGCAGTTCTTC.

This rearrangement joins TRBV5-1 to TRBJ2-5; D assignment may be TRBD1 or TRBD2 (5 bases each). CDR3 size: 16 residues. V shed 5 bases and J shed 2 bases, with 19 bases lying between them. Germline CDR1 is SGHRS and CDR2 is YFSETQ. CDR3 sequence reads: CASSFWGSGPQETQYF. The CDR3, as DNA: TGCGCCAGCAGTTTCTGGGGGAGTGGCCCACAAGAGACCCAGTACTTC. Filled out from reference TRBV5-1 and TRBJ2-5, the complete variable domain reads KAGVTQTPRYLIKTRGQQVTLSCSPISGHRSVSWYQQTPGQGLQFLFEYFSETQRNKGNFPGRFSGRQFSNSRSEMNVSTLELGDSALYLCASSFWGSGPQETQYFGPGTRLLVL.

Ten or more counts support this clonotype. The chain employs TRBV20-1 and TRBJ1-6; TRBD1 is a possible D gene (5 bases). Germline CDR1 is DFQATT and CDR2 is SNEGSKA (reference sequence). The CDR3 covers 13 residues. V lost 2 bases and J lost 5, with 7 bases in between. The CDR3 DNA sequence: TGCAGTGCTAGACCCAGGGATAATTCACCCCTCCACTTT. This codes for CSARPRDNSPLHF.

This clonotype has ten or more counts. The chain joins TRBV20-1 to TRBJ2-2; 8 bases agree with TRBD2. Trimming removed 3 bases from V and 1 base from J; junction bases left unmatched: 13. Germline V CDR1 and CDR2: DFQATT, SNEGSKA (reference sequence). The length of the CDR3 is 18 residues. Here the CDR3 reads CSARFGLAGWGNTGELFF. In nucleotides, the CDR3 is TGCAGTGCTAGGTTCGGGCTAGCGGGCTGGGGGAACACCGGGGAGCTGTTTTTT.

This clonotype was seen ten or more times. The V gene is TRBV7-2, the J gene TRBJ1-3; D is unresolved. This CDR3 is built from 13 residues. Germline V CDR1 and CDR2: SGHTA, FQGNSA. The V gene lost 8 bases and the J gene lost 3 bases, with 11 bases spanning the gap. The CDR3 DNA sequence: TGTGCCAGCTCCACCCTGCATGGAAACACCATATATTTT. It specifies CASSTLHGNTIYF.

Ten or more counts support this clonotype. The genes are TRBV6-1 and TRBJ2-2; the match to TRBD2 covers 8 bases. The ends lost 3 bases at V and 6 bases at J; junction bases unmatched: 12. The CDR3 loop spans 17 amino acids. Germline V CDR1 and CDR2: MNHNS, SASEGT. This CDR3 is CASSELWAGGSAGELFF. CDR3 DNA: TGTGCCAGCAGTGAGCTTTGGGCGGGGGGCAGTGCCGGGGAGCTGTTTTTT.

This clonotype showed up many times. This chain connects TRBV9 to TRBJ1-6; possible D gene TRBD1, 5 bases. CDR1 and CDR2 (germline): SGDLS, YYNGEE. Trimming stripped 0 bases from V and 10 bases from J, with 8 bases between. The CDR3 contains 13 residues. CDR3 DNA: TGTGCCAGCAGCGTAGAGTGGGGGTCACCCCTCCACTTT. Translation: CASSVEWGSPLHF.

The chain recombines TRBV7-2 with TRBJ1-3; D remains unclear. Trimming removed 3 bases at V and 0 bases at J, with 9 bases between. Germline values: CDR1 SGHTA, CDR2 FQGNSA. The CDR3 has 15 residues. The CDR3 protein is CASSFLENSGNTIYF. The CDR3 region has the DNA TGTGCCAGCAGCTTTTTAGAAAACTCTGGAAACACCATATATTTT.

The chain has TRBV5-4 and TRBJ2-7, with D possibly TRBD2 on 6 matching bases. This CDR3 is 14 amino acids long. Germline V lookup: CDR1 SGHNT, CDR2 YYREEE (reference sequence). Trimming stripped 2 bases from V and 0 bases from J, with 9 bases between. The CDR3 is CASSFLASSYEQYF. DNA of the CDR3: TGTGCCAGCAGCTTTCTAGCGAGCTCCTACGAGCAGTACTTC. The full variable domain, its missing parts supplied by reference TRBV5-4 and TRBJ2-7, is ETGVTQSPTHLIKTRGQQVTLRCSSQSGHNTVSWYQQALGQGPQFIFQYYREEENGRGNFPPRFSGLQFPNYSSELNVNALELDDSALYLCASSFLASSYEQYFGPGTRLTVT.